The 9 T cell receptor beta chains below all came from one sample that was sequenced in a study of early T cells in non-severe SARS-CoV-2 infection. TCRdb recomputed calls from the 5' RACE reads with MiXCR, one row per CDR3 protein. The sample shows over 50,000 distinct CDR3 sequences, 10% to 13% of them seen only once. The sequencing sample was made of whole blood. The receptors derive from an adult who was a healthcare worker with PCR-confirmed SARS-CoV-2 infection or an uninfected control (not recorded which).

This clonotype was recorded many times. This chain uses TRBV6-4 with TRBJ2-3; D is perhaps TRBD1 or TRBD2 (5 bases each). Germline-derived CDR1 and CDR2 are MRHNA and SNTAGT. The CDR3 runs 12 residues. V lost 8 bases and J 8 bases, leaving 14 bases between the germline ends. The chain's CDR3 is CASGQPEGTQYF. DNA for the CDR3: TGTGCCAGCGGACAACCCGAGGGTACGCAGTATTTT.

This clonotype was detected many times. The chain couples TRBV11-2 to TRBJ1-2, with TRBD1 matching 10 bases. CDR1 and CDR2 from the germline V gene are SGHAT and FQNNGV. V lost 5 bases to trimming and J lost 3 bases; unmatched junction nucleotides: 3. The CDR3 loop spans 14 amino acids. As DNA, the CDR3 is TGTGCCAGCAGCGAGACAGGGGGCTACTATGGCTACACCTTC. Protein sequence: CASSETGGYYGYTF.

Ten or more counts support this clonotype. The V and J genes are TRBV6-2 or TRBV6-3 and TRBJ2-1; 9 bases are a match to TRBD1. Germline lookup yields CDR1 MNHEY and CDR2 SVGEGT. V lost 5 bases to trimming and J lost 7 bases; unmatched junction nucleotides: 9. This CDR3 is built from 15 residues. CDR3 region: CASSPYRDRANEQFF. DNA for the CDR3: TGTGCCAGCAGTCCGTACCGGGACAGGGCGAATGAGCAGTTCTTC.

This clonotype was seen more than once but under ten times. The chain joins TRBV14 to TRBJ2-3; D gene unclear. This CDR3 is 16 amino acids long. Between the trimmed V and J ends, which lost 2 bases and 1 base, there was a span of 13 bases. The V gene's germline CDR1 is SGHDN and CDR2 FVKESK. CDR3: CASSQTRSIRTDTQYF. The CDR3 region has the DNA TGTGCCAGCAGCCAAACACGGAGCATACGCACAGATACGCAGTATTTT.

This clonotype was seen only a few times. The chain carries TRBV5-1 and TRBJ1-1; 8 bases map to TRBD1. V dropped 4 bases and J dropped 0; count of bases not matched to a gene: 5. Germline CDR1 is SGHRS and CDR2 is YFSETQ. The CDR3 extends over 15 amino acids. CDR3 residues: CASSLRTGLNTEAFF. The CDR3 coding sequence is TGCGCCAGCAGCCTACGGACAGGGCTGAACACTGAAGCTTTCTTT.

This clonotype was observed many times. The chain's CDR3 is CASSLRGLAGGNYNEQFF. In DNA form, the CDR3 reads TGTGCCAGCAGTTTAAGGGGACTAGCGGGGGGAAACTACAATGAGCAGTTCTTC. This chain uses TRBV27 with TRBJ2-1, with 15 bases fitting TRBD2. Trimming at V came to 2 bases and at J to 3 bases, leaving 5 bases not matched to a gene. This CDR3 comprises 18 residues. Germline V CDR1 and CDR2: MNHEY, SMNVEV (reference sequence).

This clonotype has at least ten counts. CDR3 bases: TGTGCCAGCGGTTCCACAGATACGCAGTATTTT. This translates into CASGSTDTQYF. This chain joins TRBV7-9 and TRBJ2-3, with D uncertain. The CDR3 consists of 11 residues. Germline assignment: CDR1 SEHNR and CDR2 FQNEAQ (reference sequence). The V gene lost 8 bases and the J gene lost 2 bases, with 5 bases spanning the gap.

At least ten counts were recorded for this clonotype. This chain joins TRBV5-1 and TRBJ2-3; no clear D. The CDR3 has 12 residues. V gave up 4 bases and J gave up 3 bases, with 6 bases separating them. In germline, CDR1 is SGHRS, CDR2 YFSETQ. This chain's CDR3 is CASSRRTDTQYF. For the CDR3, the DNA is TGCGCCAGCAGCCGTAGGACAGATACGCAGTATTTT.

V and J are TRBV29-1 and TRBJ1-1, with D possibly TRBD1 on 5 matching bases. This CDR3 is built from 11 residues. The germline CDR1 and CDR2 sequences are SQVTM and ANQGSEA. V was cut by 4 bases and J by 4 bases, with 7 bases left in between. The CDR3 loop reads CSVGTSTEAFF. The CDR3 DNA reads as TGCAGCGTTGGGACAAGCACTGAAGCTTTCTTT.